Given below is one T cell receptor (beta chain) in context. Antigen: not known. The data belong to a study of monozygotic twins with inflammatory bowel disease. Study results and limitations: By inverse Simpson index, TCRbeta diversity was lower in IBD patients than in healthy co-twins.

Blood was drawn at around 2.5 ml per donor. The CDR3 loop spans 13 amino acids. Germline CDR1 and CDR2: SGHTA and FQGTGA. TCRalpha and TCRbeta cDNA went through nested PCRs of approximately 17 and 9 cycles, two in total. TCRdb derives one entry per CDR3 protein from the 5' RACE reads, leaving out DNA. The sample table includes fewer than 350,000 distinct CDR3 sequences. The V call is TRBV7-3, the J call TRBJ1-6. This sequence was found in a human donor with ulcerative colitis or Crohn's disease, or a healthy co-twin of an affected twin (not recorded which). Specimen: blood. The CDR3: CASSLSTNSPLHF.